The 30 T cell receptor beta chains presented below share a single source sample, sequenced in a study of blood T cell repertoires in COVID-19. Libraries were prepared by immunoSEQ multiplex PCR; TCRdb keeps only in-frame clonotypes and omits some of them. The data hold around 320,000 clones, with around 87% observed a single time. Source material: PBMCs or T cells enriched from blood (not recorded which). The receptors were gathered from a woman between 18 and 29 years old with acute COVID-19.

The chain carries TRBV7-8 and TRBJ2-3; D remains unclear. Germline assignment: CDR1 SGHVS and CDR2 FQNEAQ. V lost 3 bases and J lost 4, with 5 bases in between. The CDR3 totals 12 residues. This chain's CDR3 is CASSFPADTQYF. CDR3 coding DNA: TGTGCCAGCAGCTTCCCGGCAGATACGCAGTATTTT.

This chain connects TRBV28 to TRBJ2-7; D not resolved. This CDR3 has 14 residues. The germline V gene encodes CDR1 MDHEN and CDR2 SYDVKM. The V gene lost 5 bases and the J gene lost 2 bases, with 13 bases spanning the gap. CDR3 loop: CASSTDTPTYEQYF. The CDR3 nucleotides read TGTGCCAGCAGTACCGACACCCCCACCTACGAGCAGTACTTC.

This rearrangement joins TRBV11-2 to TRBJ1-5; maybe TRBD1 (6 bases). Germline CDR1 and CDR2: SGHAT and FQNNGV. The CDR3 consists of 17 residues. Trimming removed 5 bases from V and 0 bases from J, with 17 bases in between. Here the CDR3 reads CASSLDTGFGSNQPQHF. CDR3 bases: TGTGCCAGCAGCCTGGACACAGGGTTCGGTAGCAATCAGCCCCAGCATTTT.

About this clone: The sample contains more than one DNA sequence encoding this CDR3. The CDR3 DNA sequence: TGTGCCAGCAGCGTCGGACAGGCAACTAATGAAAAACTGTTTTTT. This sequence encodes CASSVGQATNEKLFF. This chain connects TRBV9 to TRBJ1-4; 7 bases match TRBD1. This CDR3 contains 15 residues. CDR1 SGDLS and CDR2 YYNGEE come from the germline V gene. The V segment lost 2 bases and the J segment 0 bases; nucleotides outside the gene matches: 1.

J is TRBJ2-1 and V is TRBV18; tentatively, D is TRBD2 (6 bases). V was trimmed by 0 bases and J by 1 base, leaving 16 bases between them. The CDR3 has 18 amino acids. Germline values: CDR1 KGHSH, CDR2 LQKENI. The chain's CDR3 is CASSPPSAIAVSYNEQFF. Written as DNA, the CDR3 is TGTGCCAGCTCACCACCCTCGGCGATAGCGGTGTCCTACAATGAGCAGTTCTTC. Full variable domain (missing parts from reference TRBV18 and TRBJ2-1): NAGVMQNPRHLVRRRGQEARLRCSPMKGHSHVYWYRQLPEEGLKFMVYLQKENIIDESGMPKERFSAEFPKEGPSILRIQQVVRGDSAAYFCASSPPSAIAVSYNEQFFGPGTRLTVL.

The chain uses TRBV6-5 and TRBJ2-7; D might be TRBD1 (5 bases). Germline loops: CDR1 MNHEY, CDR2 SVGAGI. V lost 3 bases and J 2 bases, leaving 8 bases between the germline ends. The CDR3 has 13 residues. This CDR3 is CASSYTGTYEQYF. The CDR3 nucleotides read TGTGCCAGCAGTTATACAGGAACCTACGAGCAGTACTTC.

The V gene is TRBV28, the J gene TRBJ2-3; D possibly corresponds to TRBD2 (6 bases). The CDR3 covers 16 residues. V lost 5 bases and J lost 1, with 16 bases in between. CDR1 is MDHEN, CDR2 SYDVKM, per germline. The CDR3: CASSIGSGGGTDTQYF. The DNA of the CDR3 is TGTGCCAGCAGTATAGGTAGCGGAGGGGGCACAGATACGCAGTATTTT.

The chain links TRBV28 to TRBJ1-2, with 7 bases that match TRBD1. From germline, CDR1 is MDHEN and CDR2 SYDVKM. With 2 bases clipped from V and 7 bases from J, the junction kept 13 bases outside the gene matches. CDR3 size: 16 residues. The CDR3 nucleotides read TGTGCCAGCAGTTTACGGGACCGACAGGGATCAGGTGGCTACACCTTC. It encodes CASSLRDRQGSGGYTF.

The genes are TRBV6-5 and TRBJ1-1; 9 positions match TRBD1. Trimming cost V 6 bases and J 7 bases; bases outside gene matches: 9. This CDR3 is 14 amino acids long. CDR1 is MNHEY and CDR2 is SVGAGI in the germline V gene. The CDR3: CASSAEQGAGEAFF. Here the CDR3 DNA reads TGTGCCAGCAGCGCCGAACAGGGGGCTGGTGAAGCTTTCTTT.

The CDR3 DNA reads as TGCAGCGTGCTGGCTGGGCTCACGAACACCGGGGAGCTGTTTTTT. Its protein product is CSVLAGLTNTGELFF. The chain employs TRBV29-1 and TRBJ2-2; D call uncertain. Germline-derived CDR1 and CDR2 are SQVTM and ANQGSEA. The CDR3 length is 15 residues. With 6 bases removed from V and 0 bases from J, the gap between germline ends came to 14 bases.

The CDR3 loop reads CASSLDRGGTGELFF. CDR3 DNA sequence: TGTGCCAGCAGCTTAGATCGGGGTGGGACCGGGGAGCTGTTTTTT. This sequence joins TRBV11-2 and TRBJ2-2, with D perhaps TRBD2 (5 bases). The CDR3 is 15 residues long. V dropped 0 bases and J dropped 5 bases, with 10 bases sitting between them. The germline gives CDR1 SGHAT, CDR2 FQNNGV.

In DNA form, the CDR3 reads TGTGCCAGCAGCGCCCAGACAGGGGGCAACTATGGCTACACCTTC. The encoded protein is CASSAQTGGNYGYTF. The V and J genes are TRBV7-9 and TRBJ1-2; 10 nucleotides match TRBD1. This CDR3 is 15 amino acids long. The germline V gene has CDR1 SEHNR and CDR2 FQNEAQ (reference sequence). With V trimmed by 5 bases and J by 2 bases, 5 bases remained unmatched.

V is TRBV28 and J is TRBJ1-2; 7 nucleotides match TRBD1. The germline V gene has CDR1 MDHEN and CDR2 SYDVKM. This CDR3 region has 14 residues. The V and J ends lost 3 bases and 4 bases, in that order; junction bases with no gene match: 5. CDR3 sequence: CASSFNRGGYGYTF. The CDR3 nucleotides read TGTGCCAGCAGTTTCAACAGGGGCGGCTATGGCTACACCTTC.

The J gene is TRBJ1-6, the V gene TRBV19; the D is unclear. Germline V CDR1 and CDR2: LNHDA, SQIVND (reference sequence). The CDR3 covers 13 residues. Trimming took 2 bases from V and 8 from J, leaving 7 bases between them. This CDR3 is CASSIKQYSPLHF. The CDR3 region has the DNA TGTGCCAGTAGTATAAAACAGTATTCACCCCTCCACTTT.

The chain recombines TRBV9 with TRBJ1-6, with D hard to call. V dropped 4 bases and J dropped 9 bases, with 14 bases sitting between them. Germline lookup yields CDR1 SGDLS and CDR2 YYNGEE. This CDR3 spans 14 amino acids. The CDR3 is CASSPAVNTSPLHF. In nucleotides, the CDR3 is TGTGCCAGCAGCCCTGCTGTGAACACTTCACCCCTCCACTTT.

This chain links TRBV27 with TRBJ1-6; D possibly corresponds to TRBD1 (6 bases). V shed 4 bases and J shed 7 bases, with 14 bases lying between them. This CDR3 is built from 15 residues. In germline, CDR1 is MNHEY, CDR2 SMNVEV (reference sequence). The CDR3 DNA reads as TGTGCCAGCAGTTGGGTCGGACAGCTCAATTCACCCCTCCACTTT. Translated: CASSWVGQLNSPLHF.

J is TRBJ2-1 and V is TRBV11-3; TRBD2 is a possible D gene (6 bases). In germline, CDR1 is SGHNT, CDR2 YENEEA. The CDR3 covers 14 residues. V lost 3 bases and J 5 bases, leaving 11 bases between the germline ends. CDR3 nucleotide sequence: TGTGCCAGCAGCTTTGCGGGGTTAAACAATGAGCAGTTCTTC. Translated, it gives CASSFAGLNNEQFF.

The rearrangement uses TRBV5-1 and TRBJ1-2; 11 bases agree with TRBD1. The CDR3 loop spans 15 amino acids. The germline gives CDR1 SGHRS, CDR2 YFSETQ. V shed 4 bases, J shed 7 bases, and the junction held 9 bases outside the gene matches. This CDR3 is CASSNSDRGPGGYTF. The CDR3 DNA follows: TGCGCCAGCAGCAACTCGGACAGGGGGCCGGGTGGCTACACCTTC.

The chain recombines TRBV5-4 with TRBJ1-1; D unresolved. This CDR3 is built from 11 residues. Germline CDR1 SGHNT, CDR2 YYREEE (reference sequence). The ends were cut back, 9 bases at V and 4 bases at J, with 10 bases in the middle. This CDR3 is CAILVATEAFF. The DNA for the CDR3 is TGTGCCATTCTAGTGGCCACTGAAGCTTTCTTT.

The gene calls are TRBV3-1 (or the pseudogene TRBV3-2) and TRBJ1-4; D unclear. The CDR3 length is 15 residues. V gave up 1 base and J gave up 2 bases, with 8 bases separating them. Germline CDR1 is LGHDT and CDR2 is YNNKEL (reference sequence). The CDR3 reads CASSQVGKTNEKLFF. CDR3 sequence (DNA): TGTGCCAGCAGCCAAGTCGGGAAGACTAATGAAAAACTGTTTTTT.

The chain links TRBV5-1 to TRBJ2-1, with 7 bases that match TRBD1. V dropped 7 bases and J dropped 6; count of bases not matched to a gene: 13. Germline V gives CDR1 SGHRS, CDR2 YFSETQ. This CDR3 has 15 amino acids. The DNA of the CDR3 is TGCGCCAGCGTTAGACAGGGTGGATTGGGCAATGAGCAGTTCTTC. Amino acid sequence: CASVRQGGLGNEQFF.

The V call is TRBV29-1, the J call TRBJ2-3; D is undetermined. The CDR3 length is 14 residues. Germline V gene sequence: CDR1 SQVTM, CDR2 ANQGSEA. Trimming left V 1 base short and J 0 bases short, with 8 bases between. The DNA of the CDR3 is TGCAGCGTTGAAGTTAGCTCTAGCACAGATACGCAGTATTTT. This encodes CSVEVSSSTDTQYF.

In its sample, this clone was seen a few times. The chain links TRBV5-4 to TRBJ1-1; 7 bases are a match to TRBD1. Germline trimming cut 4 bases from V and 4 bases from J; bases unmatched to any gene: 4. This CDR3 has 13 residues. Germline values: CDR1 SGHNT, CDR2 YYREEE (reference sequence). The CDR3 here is CASSEGAVTEAFF. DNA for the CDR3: TGTGCCAGCAGCGAGGGGGCCGTCACTGAAGCTTTCTTT. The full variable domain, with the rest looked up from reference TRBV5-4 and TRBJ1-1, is ETGVTQSPTHLIKTRGQQVTLRCSSQSGHNTVSWYQQALGQGPQFIFQYYREEENGRGNFPPRFSGLQFPNYSSELNVNALELDDSALYLCASSEGAVTEAFFGQGTRLTVV.

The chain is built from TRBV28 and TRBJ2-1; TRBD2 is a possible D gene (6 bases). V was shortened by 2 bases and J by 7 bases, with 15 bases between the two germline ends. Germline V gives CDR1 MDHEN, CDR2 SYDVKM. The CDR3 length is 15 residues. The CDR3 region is CASSLTTGTGNEQFF. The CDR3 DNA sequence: TGTGCCAGCAGTTTAACAACCGGGACTGGGAATGAGCAGTTCTTC.

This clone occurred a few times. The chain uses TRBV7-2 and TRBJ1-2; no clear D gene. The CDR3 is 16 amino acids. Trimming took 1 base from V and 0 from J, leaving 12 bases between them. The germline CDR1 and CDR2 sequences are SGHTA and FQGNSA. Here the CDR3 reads CASSLGNSNSNYGYTF. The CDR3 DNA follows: TGTGCCAGCAGCTTAGGGAACAGTAATTCTAACTATGGCTACACCTTC.

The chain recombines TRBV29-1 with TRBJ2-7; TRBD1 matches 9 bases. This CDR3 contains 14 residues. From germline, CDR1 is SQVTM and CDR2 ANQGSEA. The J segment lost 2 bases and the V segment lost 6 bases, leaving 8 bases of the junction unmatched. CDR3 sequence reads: CSVGSGQGPYEQYF. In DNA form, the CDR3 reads TGCAGCGTGGGGTCGGGACAGGGACCCTACGAGCAGTACTTC.

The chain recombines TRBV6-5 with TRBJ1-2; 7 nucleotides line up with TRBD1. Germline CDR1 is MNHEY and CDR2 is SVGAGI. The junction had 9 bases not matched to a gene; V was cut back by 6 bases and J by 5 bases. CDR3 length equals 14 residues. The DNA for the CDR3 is TGTGCCAGCAGGGGGGACACAGGGGTATATGGCTACACCTTC. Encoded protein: CASRGDTGVYGYTF.

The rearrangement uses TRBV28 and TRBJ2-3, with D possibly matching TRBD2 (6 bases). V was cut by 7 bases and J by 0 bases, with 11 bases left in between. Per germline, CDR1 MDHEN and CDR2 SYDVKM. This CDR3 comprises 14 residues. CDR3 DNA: TGTGCCAGCACCGGGACTTCTAGCACAGATACGCAGTATTTT. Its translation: CASTGTSSTDTQYF.

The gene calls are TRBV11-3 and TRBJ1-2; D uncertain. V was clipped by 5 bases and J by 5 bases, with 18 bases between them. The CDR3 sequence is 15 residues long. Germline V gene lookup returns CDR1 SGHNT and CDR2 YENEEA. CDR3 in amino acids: CASSPPSSIYYGYTF. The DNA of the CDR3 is TGTGCCAGCAGCCCGCCTTCTTCGATCTATTATGGCTACACCTTC. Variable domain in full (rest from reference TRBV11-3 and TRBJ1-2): EAGVVQSPRYKIIEKKQPVAFWCNPISGHNTLYWYLQNLGQGPELLIRYENEEAVDDSQLPKDRFSAERLKGVDSTLKIQPAELGDSAVYLCASSPPSSIYYGYTFGSGTRLTVV.

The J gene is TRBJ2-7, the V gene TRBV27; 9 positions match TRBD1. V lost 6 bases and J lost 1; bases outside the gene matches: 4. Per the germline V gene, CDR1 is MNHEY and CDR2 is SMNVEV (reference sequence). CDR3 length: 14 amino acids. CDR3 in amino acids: CASSMGQGSYEQYF. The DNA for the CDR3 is TGTGCCAGCAGCATGGGACAGGGATCCTACGAGCAGTACTTC.